This T cell receptor (beta chain) was recovered during a study of Graves' ophthalmopathy and Graves' hyperthyroidism. Moderate-to-severe activity, CAS at least 3, NOSPECS at least 4 and duration under 3 months characterized donors with ophthalmopathy. Beta-chain TCR CDR3 regions were amplified from RNA transcripts. Following a first-round RT-PCR that used HTBI primers, a second-round multiplex PCR was carried out. TCRdb re-called the multiplex PCR reads through MiXCR, storing one row per CDR3 protein. Seen here are 500,000 to 800,000 distinct CDR3 sequences, just over 40% observed once, and the top ten hold 3.3%. The CDR3 length is 15 residues. V lost 4 bases to trimming and J lost 8 bases, with 17 bases between them. CDR1 and CDR2 (germline): MGHRA, YSYEKL.

This rearrangement joins TRBV4-1 to TRBJ2-2; weak D call: TRBD2 (6 bases). Material for sequencing was peripheral blood. This receptor was taken from an adult man with Graves' ophthalmopathy. The CDR3 DNA reads TGCGCCAGCAGCCCCCTAAGGGGAGCGGGTGGGGAGCTGTTTTTT. Translation gives CASSPLRGAGGELFF.